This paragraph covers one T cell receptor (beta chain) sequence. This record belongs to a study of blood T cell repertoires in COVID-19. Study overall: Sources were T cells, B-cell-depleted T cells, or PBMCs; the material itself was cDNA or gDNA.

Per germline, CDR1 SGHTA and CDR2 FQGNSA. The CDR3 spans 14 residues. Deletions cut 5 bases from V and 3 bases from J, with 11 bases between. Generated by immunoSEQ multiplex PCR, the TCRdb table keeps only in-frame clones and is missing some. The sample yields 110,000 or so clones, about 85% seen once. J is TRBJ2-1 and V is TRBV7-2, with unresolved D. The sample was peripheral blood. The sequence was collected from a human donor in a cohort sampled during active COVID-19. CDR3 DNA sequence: TGTGCCAGCAGCACAAGTTCGGGCTACAATGAGCAGTTCTTC. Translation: CASSTSSGYNEQFF.